Sequencing of this T cell receptor beta chain was carried out in a study of cytomegalovirus exposure and HLA in healthy donors. Deletions cut 0 bases from V and 5 bases from J, with 11 bases between. CDR1 and CDR2 from the germline V gene are MNHNY and SVGAGI (reference sequence). The CDR3 covers 16 residues. The PCR made use of 60 Vbeta and 13 Jbeta primers. The method was immunoSEQ multiplex PCR; TCRdb's version includes in-frame clones alone and lacks a portion of them. The table includes about 60,000 clones, roughly 74% detected once. V usage is TRBV6-6 and J usage is TRBJ1-6; D perhaps matches TRBD1 (5 bases). This receptor was obtained from a middle-aged man in good health and CMV-seropositive. The source material was PBMCs. The CDR3 here is CASSYSNPTDNSPLHF. The CDR3 DNA sequence: TGTGCCAGCAGTTACTCGAACCCGACAGATAATTCACCCCTCCACTTT.